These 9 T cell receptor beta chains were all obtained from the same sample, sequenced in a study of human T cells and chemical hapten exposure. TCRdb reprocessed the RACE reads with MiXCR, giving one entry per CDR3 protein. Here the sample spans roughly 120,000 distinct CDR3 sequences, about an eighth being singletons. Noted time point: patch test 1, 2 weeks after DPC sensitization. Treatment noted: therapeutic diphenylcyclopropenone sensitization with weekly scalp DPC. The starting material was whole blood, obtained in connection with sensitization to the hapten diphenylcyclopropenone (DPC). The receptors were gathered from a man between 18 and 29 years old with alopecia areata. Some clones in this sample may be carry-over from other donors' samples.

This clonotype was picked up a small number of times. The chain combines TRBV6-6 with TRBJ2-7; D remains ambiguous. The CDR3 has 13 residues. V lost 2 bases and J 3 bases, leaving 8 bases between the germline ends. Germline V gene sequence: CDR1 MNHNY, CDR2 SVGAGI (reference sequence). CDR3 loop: CASSYESIYEQYF. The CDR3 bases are TGTGCCAGCAGTTACGAGAGTATCTACGAGCAGTACTTC.

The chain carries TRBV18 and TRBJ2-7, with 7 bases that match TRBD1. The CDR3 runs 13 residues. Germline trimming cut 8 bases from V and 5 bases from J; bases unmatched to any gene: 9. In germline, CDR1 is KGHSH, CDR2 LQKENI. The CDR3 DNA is TGTGCCAGCGCCCGACAGGGTCCCCACGAGCAGTACTTC. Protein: CASARQGPHEQYF.

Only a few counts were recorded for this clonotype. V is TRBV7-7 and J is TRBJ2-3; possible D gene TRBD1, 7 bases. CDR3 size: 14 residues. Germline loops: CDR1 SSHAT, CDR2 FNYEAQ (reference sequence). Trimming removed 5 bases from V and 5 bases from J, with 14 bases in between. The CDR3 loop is CASSKGARGDTQYF. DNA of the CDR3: TGTGCCAGCAGCAAGGGGGCGCGGGGAGATACGCAGTATTTT.

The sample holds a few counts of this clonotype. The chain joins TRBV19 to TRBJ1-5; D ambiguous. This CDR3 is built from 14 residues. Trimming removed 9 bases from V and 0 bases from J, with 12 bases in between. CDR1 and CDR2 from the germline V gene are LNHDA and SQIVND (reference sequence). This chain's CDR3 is CASEHGNSNQPQHF. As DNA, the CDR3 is TGTGCCAGCGAACACGGCAATAGCAATCAGCCCCAGCATTTT.

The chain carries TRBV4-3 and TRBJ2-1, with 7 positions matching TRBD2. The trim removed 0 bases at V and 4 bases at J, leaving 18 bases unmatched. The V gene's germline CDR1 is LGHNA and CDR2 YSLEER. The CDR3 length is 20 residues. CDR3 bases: TGCGCCAGCAGCCAAGATCGCCTAGCGGAGAGGAGAGGGGCATACAATGAGCAGTTCTTC. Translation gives CASSQDRLAERRGAYNEQFF.

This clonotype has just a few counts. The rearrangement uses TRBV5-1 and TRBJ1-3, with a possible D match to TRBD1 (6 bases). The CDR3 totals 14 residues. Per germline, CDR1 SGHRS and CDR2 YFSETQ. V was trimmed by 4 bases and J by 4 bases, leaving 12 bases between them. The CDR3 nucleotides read TGCGCCAGCAGCGTCACCGGGACAGGAAACACCATATATTTT. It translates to CASSVTGTGNTIYF.

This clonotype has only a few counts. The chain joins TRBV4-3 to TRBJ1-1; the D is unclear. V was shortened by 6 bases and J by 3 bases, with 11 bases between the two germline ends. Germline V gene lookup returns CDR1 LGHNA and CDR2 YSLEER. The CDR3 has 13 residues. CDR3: CASSRVEYTEAFF. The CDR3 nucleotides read TGCGCCAGCAGTAGGGTAGAATACACTGAAGCTTTCTTT.

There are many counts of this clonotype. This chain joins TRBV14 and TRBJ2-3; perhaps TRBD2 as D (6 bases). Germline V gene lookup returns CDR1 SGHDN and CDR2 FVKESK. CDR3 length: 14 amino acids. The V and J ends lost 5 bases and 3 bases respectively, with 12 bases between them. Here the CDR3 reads CASSDGTPTDTQYF. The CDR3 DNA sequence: TGTGCCAGCAGCGACGGGACTCCAACAGATACGCAGTATTTT.

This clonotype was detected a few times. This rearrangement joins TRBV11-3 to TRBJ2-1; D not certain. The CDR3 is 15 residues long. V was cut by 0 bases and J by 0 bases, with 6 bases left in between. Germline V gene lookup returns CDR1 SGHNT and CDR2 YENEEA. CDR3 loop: CASSLESISYNEQFF. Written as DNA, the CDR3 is TGTGCCAGCAGCTTAGAGAGCATCTCCTACAATGAGCAGTTCTTC.